This T cell receptor beta chain was recovered during a study of T-cell reconstitution after alpha-beta-depleted transplantation in children. The germline CDR1 and CDR2 sequences are SEHNR and FQNEAQ (reference sequence). Trimming stripped 5 bases from V and 4 bases from J, with 12 bases between. The CDR3 covers 14 residues. Unique molecular identifiers were used to barcode this TCRbeta library. TCRdb used MiXCR to reprocess the PCR reads, holding one entry per CDR3 protein. This sample has about 540,000 distinct CDR3 sequences; 15% to 20% occur once, and the top ten carry around 3.3%. This sample comprised PBMCs from the stem cell graft donor, obtained from the stem cell graft. This chain connects TRBV7-9 to TRBJ1-5; tentatively, D is TRBD1 (5 bases). The sequence was obtained from a human donor who donated a stem cell graft to a child with acute lymphoblastic leukemia. CDR3 region: CASSPGFYNQPQHF. CDR3 nucleotide sequence: TGTGCCAGCAGCCCAGGGTTTTATAATCAGCCCCAGCATTTT.